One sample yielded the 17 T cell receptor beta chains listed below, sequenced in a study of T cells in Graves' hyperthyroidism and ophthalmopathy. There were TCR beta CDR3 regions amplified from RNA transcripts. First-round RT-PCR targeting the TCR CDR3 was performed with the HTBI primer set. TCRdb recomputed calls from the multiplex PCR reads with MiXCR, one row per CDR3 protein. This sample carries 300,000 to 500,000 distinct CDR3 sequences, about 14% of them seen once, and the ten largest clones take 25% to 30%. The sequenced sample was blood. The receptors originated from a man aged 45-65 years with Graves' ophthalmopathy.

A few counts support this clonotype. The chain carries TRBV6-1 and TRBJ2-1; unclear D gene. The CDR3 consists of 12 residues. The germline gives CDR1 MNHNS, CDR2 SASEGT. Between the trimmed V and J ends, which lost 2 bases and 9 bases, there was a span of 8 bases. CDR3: CASSEWDLEQFF. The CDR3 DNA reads TGTGCCAGCAGTGAATGGGATCTTGAGCAGTTCTTC.

The CDR3 loop reads CATSDGTSLSEAFF. In DNA, the CDR3 is TGTGCCACCAGTGACGGGACCTCGCTATCTGAAGCTTTCTTT. This chain connects TRBV24-1 to TRBJ1-1, with D perhaps matching TRBD1 (5 bases). The CDR3 has 14 residues. V lost 4 bases to trimming and J lost 6 bases, with 14 bases between them. Germline assignment: CDR1 KGHDR and CDR2 SFDVKD.

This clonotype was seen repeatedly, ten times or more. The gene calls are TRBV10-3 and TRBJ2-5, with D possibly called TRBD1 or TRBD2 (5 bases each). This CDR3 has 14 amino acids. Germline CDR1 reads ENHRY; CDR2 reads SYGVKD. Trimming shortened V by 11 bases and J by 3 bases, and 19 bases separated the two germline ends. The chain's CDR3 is CASKIPGQEETQYF. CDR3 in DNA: TGTGCCTCCAAGATCCCGGGGCAAGAAGAGACCCAGTACTTC.

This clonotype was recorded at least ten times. The DNA for the CDR3 is TGTGCCAGCAGCCGATCTAGCGACTACGAGCAGTACTTC. Translating it yields CASSRSSDYEQYF. The chain employs TRBV12-3 or TRBV12-4 and TRBJ2-7; D is perhaps TRBD2 (6 bases). V lost 6 bases and J lost 3, with 12 bases in between. CDR3 length: 13 residues.

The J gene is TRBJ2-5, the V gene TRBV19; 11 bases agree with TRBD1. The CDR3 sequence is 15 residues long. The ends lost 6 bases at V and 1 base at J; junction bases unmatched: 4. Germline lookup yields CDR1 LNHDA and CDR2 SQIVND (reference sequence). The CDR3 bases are TGTGCCAGTAGGGCCGGGACAGGGGGCCAAGAGACCCAGTACTTC. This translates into CASRAGTGGQETQYF.

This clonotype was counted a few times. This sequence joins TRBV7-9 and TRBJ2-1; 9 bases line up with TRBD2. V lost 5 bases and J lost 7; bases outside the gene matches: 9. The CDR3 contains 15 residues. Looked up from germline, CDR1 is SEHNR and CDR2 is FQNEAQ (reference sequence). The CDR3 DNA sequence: TGTGCCAGCAGCACCCCGGGCGGGAGGGGTAATGAGCAGTTCTTC. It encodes CASSTPGGRGNEQFF.

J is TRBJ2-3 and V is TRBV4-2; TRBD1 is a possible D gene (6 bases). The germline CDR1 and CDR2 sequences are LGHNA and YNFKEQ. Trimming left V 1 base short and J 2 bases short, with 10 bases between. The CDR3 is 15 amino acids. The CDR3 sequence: CASSQVGQLTDTQYF. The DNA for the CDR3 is TGTGCCAGCAGCCAAGTTGGACAGCTCACAGATACGCAGTATTTT.

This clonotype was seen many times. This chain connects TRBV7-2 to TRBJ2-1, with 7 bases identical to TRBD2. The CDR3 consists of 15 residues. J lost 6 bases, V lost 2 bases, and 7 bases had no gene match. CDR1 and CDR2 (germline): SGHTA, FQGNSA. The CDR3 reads CASSLSGRAINEQFF. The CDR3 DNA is TGTGCCAGCAGCTTAAGTGGGAGGGCGATCAATGAGCAGTTCTTC.

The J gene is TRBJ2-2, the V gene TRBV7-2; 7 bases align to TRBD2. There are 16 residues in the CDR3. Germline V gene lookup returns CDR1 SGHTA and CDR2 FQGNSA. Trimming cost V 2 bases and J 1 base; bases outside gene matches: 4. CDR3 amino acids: CASSLPGLKNTGELFF. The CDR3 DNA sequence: TGTGCCAGCAGCTTACCGGGACTAAAGAACACCGGGGAGCTGTTTTTT.

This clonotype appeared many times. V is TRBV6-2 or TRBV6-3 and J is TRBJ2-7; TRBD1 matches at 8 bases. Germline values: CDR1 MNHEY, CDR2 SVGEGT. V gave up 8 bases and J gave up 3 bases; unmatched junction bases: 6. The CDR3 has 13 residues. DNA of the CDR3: TGTGCCAGCGGTAACAGGGGGTTCTACGAGCAGTACTTC. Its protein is CASGNRGFYEQYF.

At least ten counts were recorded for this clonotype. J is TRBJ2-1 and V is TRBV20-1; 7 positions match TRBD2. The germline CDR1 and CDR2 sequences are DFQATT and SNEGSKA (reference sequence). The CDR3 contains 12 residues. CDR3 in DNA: TGCAGCGGGCTAGCGGCAAGCAATGAGCAGTTCTTC. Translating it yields CSGLAASNEQFF.

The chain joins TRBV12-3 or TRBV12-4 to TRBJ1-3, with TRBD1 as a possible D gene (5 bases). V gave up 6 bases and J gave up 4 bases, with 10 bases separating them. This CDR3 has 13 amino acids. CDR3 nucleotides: TGTGCCAGCAGGGTGGCAGGGGGAAACACCATATATTTT. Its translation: CASRVAGGNTIYF.

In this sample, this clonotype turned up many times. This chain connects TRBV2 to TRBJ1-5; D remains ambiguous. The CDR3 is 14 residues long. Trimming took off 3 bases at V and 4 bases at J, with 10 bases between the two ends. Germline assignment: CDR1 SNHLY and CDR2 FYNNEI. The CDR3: CASSDYSRNQPQHF. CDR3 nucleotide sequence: TGTGCCAGCAGTGACTACAGCCGGAATCAGCCCCAGCATTTT.

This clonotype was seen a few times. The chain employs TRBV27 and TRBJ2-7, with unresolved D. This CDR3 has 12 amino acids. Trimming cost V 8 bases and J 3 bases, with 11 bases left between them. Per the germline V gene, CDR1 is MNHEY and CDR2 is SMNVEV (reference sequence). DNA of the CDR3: TGTGCCAGCGGGATGGAACGCTACGAGCAGTACTTC. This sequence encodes CASGMERYEQYF.

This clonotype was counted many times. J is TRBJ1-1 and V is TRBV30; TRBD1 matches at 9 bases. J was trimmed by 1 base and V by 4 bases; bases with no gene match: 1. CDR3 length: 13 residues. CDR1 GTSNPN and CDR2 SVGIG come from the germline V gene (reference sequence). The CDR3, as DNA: TGTGCCTGGATGGGACAGGGGAACACTGAAGCTTTCTTT. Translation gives CAWMGQGNTEAFF.

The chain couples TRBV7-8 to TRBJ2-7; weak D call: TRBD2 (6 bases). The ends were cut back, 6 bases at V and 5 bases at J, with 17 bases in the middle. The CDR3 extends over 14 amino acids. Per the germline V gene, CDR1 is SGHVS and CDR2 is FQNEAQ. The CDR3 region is CASRPGDPLDEQYF. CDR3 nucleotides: TGTGCCAGCAGACCGGGAGACCCGTTAGACGAGCAGTACTTC.

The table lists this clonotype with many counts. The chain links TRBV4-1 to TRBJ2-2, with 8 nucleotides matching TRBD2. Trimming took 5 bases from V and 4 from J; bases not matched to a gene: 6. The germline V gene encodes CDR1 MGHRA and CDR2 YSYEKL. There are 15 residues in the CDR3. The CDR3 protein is CASSGSSGSTGELFF. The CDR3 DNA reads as TGCGCCAGCAGCGGTTCTAGCGGGTCCACCGGGGAGCTGTTTTTT.